The 13 T cell receptor beta chains below all came from one sample that was sequenced in a study of radiotherapy plus CTLA-4 blockade in lung cancer. The repertoire was sequenced with immunoSEQ multiplex PCR; TCRdb's copy has only in-frame clones and lacks some. This table has tens of thousands of clones, 70% to 90% appearing once. Sequences were derived from peripheral blood, sampled from a patient treated with radiotherapy plus ipilimumab. Receptor source: a human donor with non-small cell lung cancer whose response to radiotherapy plus ipilimumab could not be evaluated.

This chain links TRBV10-3 with TRBJ1-5, with 7 positions matching TRBD1. Germline V gene sequence: CDR1 ENHRY, CDR2 SYGVKD. The CDR3 spans 18 residues. The J segment lost 4 bases and the V segment lost 3 bases, leaving 15 bases of the junction unmatched. The CDR3 DNA is TGTGCCATCAGTGACAGGAGAACTCCTTTCAGGGGGAATCAGCCCCAGCATTTT. Amino acids: CAISDRRTPFRGNQPQHF.

V and J are TRBV2 and TRBJ2-1; TRBD2 might be the D (6 bases). CDR1 is SNHLY and CDR2 is FYNNEI in the germline V gene. Trimming removed 7 bases from V and 7 bases from J, with 17 bases in between. The CDR3 loop spans 14 amino acids. The CDR3 bases are TGTGCCAGCAAAGGAGGGATTCAAGGGAATGAGCAGTTCTTC. It is translated as CASKGGIQGNEQFF.

This clone showed up just a few times. The chain couples TRBV7-9 to TRBJ2-2; D ambiguous. V lost 1 base, J lost 7 bases, and 10 bases lay in between. Germline-derived CDR1 and CDR2 are SEHNR and FQNEAQ (reference sequence). This CDR3 is built from 14 residues. This CDR3 is CASSLGSLGGELFF. The CDR3 DNA is TGTGCCAGCAGCTTAGGCTCCCTCGGCGGGGAGCTGTTTTTT.

The CDR3 nucleotides read TGTGCCAGCAGCCTGGCGACAGGGGGCTCTGGAAACACCATATATTTT. Amino acid sequence: CASSLATGGSGNTIYF. The chain employs TRBV11-2 and TRBJ1-3, with 9 bases fitting TRBD1. This CDR3 is built from 16 residues. With V trimmed by 5 bases and J by 0 bases, 5 bases remained unmatched. Germline assignment: CDR1 SGHAT and CDR2 FQNNGV.

The V gene is TRBV5-1, the J gene TRBJ2-7; D might be TRBD1 (5 bases). CDR3 length equals 14 residues. V was shortened by 3 bases and J by 2 bases, with 12 bases between the two germline ends. Looked up from germline, CDR1 is SGHRS and CDR2 is YFSETQ. The CDR3 nucleotides read TGCGCCAGCAGCTCTACTACGGACACCTACGAGCAGTACTTC. It specifies CASSSTTDTYEQYF.

The CDR3 sequence is CASSIRAKNIQYF. The CDR3 DNA reads as TGTGCCAGCAGCATTCGAGCCAAAAACATTCAGTACTTC. The chain carries TRBV21-1 and TRBJ2-4; the table gives TRBD2 as D, unverified against the DNA. TRBV21-1 is described as a pseudogene. The CDR3 is 13 residues long.

This clone was counted between two and nine times. The chain links TRBV7-6 to TRBJ1-5; 8 positions match TRBD1. V gave up 5 bases and J gave up 5 bases; unmatched junction bases: 14. The CDR3 consists of 17 residues. Germline values: CDR1 SGHVS, CDR2 FNYEAQ. The CDR3 protein is CASSRGTGGGGDQPQHF. The CDR3 bases are TGTGCCAGCAGCCGTGGGACAGGAGGGGGTGGAGATCAGCCCCAGCATTTT.

CDR3 protein: CASSLSPSYEQYF. CDR3 DNA: TGCGCCAGCAGCTTGTCTCCCTCCTACGAGCAGTACTTC. The chain has TRBV5-1 and TRBJ2-7; D gene uncertain. Per the germline V gene, CDR1 is SGHRS and CDR2 is YFSETQ. Trimming shortened V by 1 base and J by 0 bases, and 5 bases separated the two germline ends. The CDR3 contains 13 residues.

V usage is TRBV2 and J usage is TRBJ2-1, with 11 bases aligning to TRBD2. CDR1 is SNHLY, CDR2 FYNNEI, per germline. J lost 4 bases, V lost 6 bases, and 2 bases had no gene match. The CDR3 covers 14 residues. This chain's CDR3 is CASRRLAGYNEQFF. CDR3 in DNA: TGTGCCAGCAGACGACTAGCGGGGTACAATGAGCAGTTCTTC.

This chain joins TRBV25-1 and TRBJ2-1; 9 bases are a match to TRBD2. The V gene end was trimmed by 6 bases and the J gene end by 4 bases; junction bases not matched to a gene: 4. The CDR3 consists of 14 residues. In germline, CDR1 is MGHDK, CDR2 SYGVNS. The CDR3 region is CASSPSGTYNEQFF. The CDR3 nucleotides read TGTGCCAGCAGCCCTAGCGGGACTTACAATGAGCAGTTCTTC.

The rearrangement links TRBV29-1 to TRBJ1-1; 9 nucleotides match TRBD1. J lost 4 bases, V lost 8 bases, and 8 bases had no gene match. CDR3 length equals 13 residues. The germline V gene encodes CDR1 SQVTM and CDR2 ANQGSEA. In nucleotides, the CDR3 is TGCAGCTCCAGACAGGGGGGGTCCACTGAAGCTTTCTTT. As protein: CSSRQGGSTEAFF.

The chain combines TRBV2 with TRBJ2-1; D is uncertain. V dropped 8 bases and J dropped 5 bases, with 19 bases sitting between them. The CDR3 spans 15 residues. The germline CDR1 and CDR2 sequences are SNHLY and FYNNEI. CDR3 loop: CASLPLAAENNEQFF. The CDR3 DNA is TGTGCCAGCCTCCCCTTGGCGGCAGAAAACAATGAGCAGTTCTTC.

The V and J genes are TRBV11-3 and TRBJ1-1, with 9 bases that match TRBD1. Germline V gene data show CDR1 as SGHNT and CDR2 as YENEEA. Unmatched junction bases numbered 10, after V lost 7 bases and J lost 4 bases. The CDR3 runs to 15 residues. The CDR3 is CASTLSGQGGTEAFF. The CDR3 DNA follows: TGTGCCAGCACCCTTTCGGGACAGGGTGGCACTGAAGCTTTCTTT.